This passage covers 30 T cell receptor beta chains from one sample sequenced in a study of beta chain features in type 1 diabetes. Study outcomes and limitations: Among all four CD4+ subsets, Type 1 diabetes patients had TCRB CDR3s that were moderately but significantly shorter.

Their antigens remain unidentified. Expressed TCRB transcripts were sequenced because the entire RNA isolate underwent reverse transcription. Some clones are missing from TCRdb's copy, which holds only in-frame ones; the method was immunoSEQ multiplex PCR. The sample lists some 350,000 clones, 13% occurring once. The sequenced material came from naive CD4+ T cells from blood. The receptors were gathered from a woman between 18 and 29 years old with type 1 diabetes.

The rearrangement joins TRBV12-5 to TRBJ2-1; 12 positions agree with TRBD2. J lost 3 bases, V lost 6 bases, and 3 bases had no gene match. The CDR3 spans 15 residues. CDR1 is LGHNT and CDR2 is FRNRAP in the germline V gene. Written as DNA, the CDR3 is TGTGCTAGTGGCCTGGGACTAGCGGGCTACAATGAGCAGTTCTTC. Translating it yields CASGLGLAGYNEQFF.

The sample holds a few counts of this clone. The rearrangement joins TRBV20-1 to TRBJ2-5; D is uncertain. The CDR3 sequence is 11 residues long. The V end lost 4 bases, the J end lost 3 bases, and 6 bases lay between the germline ends. Germline loops: CDR1 DFQATT, CDR2 SNEGSKA (reference sequence). The CDR3 bases are TGCAGTGCTACACCAGAAGAGACCCAGTACTTC. Protein sequence: CSATPEETQYF.

This clone was seen more than once but under ten times. The chain uses TRBV7-2 and TRBJ2-3; 8 bases map to TRBD2. CDR3 size: 17 residues. Germline V CDR1 and CDR2: SGHTA, FQGNSA. The trim removed 1 base at V and 2 bases at J, leaving 8 bases unmatched. The DNA of the CDR3 is TGTGCCAGCAGCTTAGGGAGCGGGAGAGGGGACACAGATACGCAGTATTTT. Translating it yields CASSLGSGRGDTDTQYF. The variable domain in full, completed from reference TRBV7-2 and TRBJ2-3, reads GAGVSQSPSNKVTEKGKDVELRCDPISGHTALYWYRQSLGQGLEFLIYFQGNSAPDKSGLPSDRFSAERTGGSVSTLTIQRTQQEDSAVYLCASSLGSGRGDTDTQYFGPGTRLTVL.

The gene calls are TRBV9 and TRBJ2-1; 7 nucleotides align to TRBD2. V lost 0 bases and J lost 10; bases outside the gene matches: 7. This CDR3 contains 14 residues. Per the germline V gene, CDR1 is SGDLS and CDR2 is YYNGEE. Written as DNA, the CDR3 is TGTGCCAGCAGCGTAGGGGAGGGAGCGGGGGAGCAGTTCTTC. It translates to CASSVGEGAGEQFF.

This clone came up a few times. V usage is TRBV5-1 and J usage is TRBJ2-3; 10 nucleotides align to TRBD2. Looked up from germline, CDR1 is SGHRS and CDR2 is YFSETQ. This CDR3 region has 14 residues. Germline trimming cut 4 bases from V and 6 bases from J; bases unmatched to any gene: 5. The CDR3 here is CASSQREGRDTQYF. In nucleotides, the CDR3 is TGCGCCAGCAGCCAGCGGGAGGGCCGGGATACGCAGTATTTT.

The chain couples TRBV7-3 to TRBJ2-1, with 8 bases lining up with TRBD1. V was pared by 2 bases and J by 7 bases, with 10 bases of the junction left unmatched. Germline CDR1 and CDR2: SGHTA and FQGTGA. The CDR3 totals 16 residues. The chain's CDR3 is CASSLGPQGARNEQFF. Here the CDR3 DNA reads TGTGCCAGCAGCTTAGGGCCCCAGGGGGCAAGGAATGAGCAGTTCTTC.

In this sample, this clone turned up a few times. The genes are TRBV28 and TRBJ1-5; TRBD1 agrees at 9 bases. The germline gives CDR1 MDHEN, CDR2 SYDVKM. CDR3 length equals 14 residues. The V and J ends lost 6 bases and 7 bases, in that order; junction bases with no gene match: 7. The CDR3 is CASSTGQGRQPQHF. The CDR3 DNA reads as TGTGCCAGCAGCACGGGACAGGGACGACAGCCCCAGCATTTT.

This clone was seen only a few times. Additional DNA sequences in this sample encode the identical CDR3. The J gene is TRBJ2-3, the V gene TRBV15; 12 bases match TRBD2. CDR3 length equals 15 residues. J lost 6 bases, V lost 1 base, and 2 bases had no gene match. Looked up from germline, CDR1 is LNHNV and CDR2 is YYDKDF (reference sequence). In DNA, the CDR3 is TGTGCCACCAGCAGAGGGGGACTAGCGGGTGATACGCAGTATTTT. Translation: CATSRGGLAGDTQYF.

The V gene is TRBV5-1, the J gene TRBJ1-2; 9 bases map to TRBD1. CDR3 length: 14 amino acids. V gave up 4 bases and J gave up 8 bases; unmatched junction bases: 9. Per the germline V gene, CDR1 is SGHRS and CDR2 is YFSETQ. CDR3: CASSPDRGADGYTF. CDR3 coding DNA: TGCGCCAGCAGCCCGGACAGGGGCGCGGACGGCTACACCTTC.

The DNA for the CDR3 is TGTGCCAGCGAGGGCGGGAGAGTTCGCAATGAGCAGTTCTTC. This encodes CASEGGRVRNEQFF. The V and J genes are TRBV5-4 and TRBJ2-1; 7 bases are a match to TRBD2. J gave up 6 bases and V 7 bases, and 10 bases lay outside the gene matches. Germline-derived CDR1 and CDR2 are SGHNT and YYREEE (reference sequence). The CDR3 extends over 14 amino acids.

The chain links TRBV6-6 to TRBJ2-7, with D perhaps matching TRBD1 (6 bases). The CDR3 covers 15 residues. CDR1 is MNHNY and CDR2 is SVGAGI in the germline V gene (reference sequence). V lost 0 bases and J lost 1, with 10 bases in between. The CDR3: CASSYSGHQSYEQYV. CDR3 sequence (DNA): TGTGCCAGCAGTTACTCGGGACACCAGTCCTACGAGCAGTACGTC.

Only a few counts were recorded for this clone. The genes are TRBV6-6 and TRBJ1-5; no definite D call. Germline loops: CDR1 MNHNY, CDR2 SVGAGI (reference sequence). The germline V and J ends were trimmed by 5 bases and 5 bases, with 10 bases remaining between them. This CDR3 has 13 residues. CDR3 DNA sequence: TGTGCCAGCAGTCCCTCTAAAGATCAGCCCCAGCATTTT. Protein sequence: CASSPSKDQPQHF.

The J gene is TRBJ2-1, the V gene TRBV4-3; TRBD2 matches 8 bases. This CDR3 is built from 14 residues. Per the germline V gene, CDR1 is LGHNA and CDR2 is YSLEER. V shed 7 bases and J 0 bases; nucleotides not matched to a gene: 2. The CDR3 sequence: CASTSGSSYNEQFF. DNA for the CDR3: TGCGCCAGCACTAGCGGGTCCTCCTACAATGAGCAGTTCTTC.

This clone occurred a few times. This sequence joins TRBV9 and TRBJ2-1; D unresolved. With 2 bases removed from V and 8 bases from J, the gap between germline ends came to 11 bases. Germline CDR1 SGDLS, CDR2 YYNGEE. CDR3 size: 13 residues. In nucleotides, the CDR3 is TGTGCCAGCAGCGTCCCAGGCCGAGATGAGCAGTTCTTC. Protein product: CASSVPGRDEQFF.

The chain combines TRBV11-2 with TRBJ2-5; 13 nucleotides line up with TRBD2. Germline trimming cut 5 bases from V and 4 bases from J; bases unmatched to any gene: 10. Germline V gene lookup returns CDR1 SGHAT and CDR2 FQNNGV. The CDR3 covers 17 residues. CDR3 protein: CASSNPARLAGGETQYF. The CDR3 bases are TGTGCCAGCAGCAACCCCGCGCGACTAGCGGGAGGAGAGACCCAGTACTTC.

This chain joins TRBV28 and TRBJ1-2; TRBD1 aligns across 9 bases. Germline loops: CDR1 MDHEN, CDR2 SYDVKM. V lost 6 bases to trimming and J lost 7 bases; unmatched junction nucleotides: 12. This CDR3 contains 15 residues. The CDR3 bases are TGTGCCAGCAGGACAGGGGGAACACAAATAGGTGGCTACACCTTC. Its protein is CASRTGGTQIGGYTF.

This clone was counted a few times. The sample contains more than one DNA sequence encoding this CDR3. The genes are TRBV28 and TRBJ2-5, with TRBD1 as a possible D gene (5 bases). V was clipped by 2 bases and J by 3 bases, with 10 bases between them. The CDR3 consists of 14 residues. Germline V gene sequence: CDR1 MDHEN, CDR2 SYDVKM. The CDR3 coding sequence is TGTGCCAGCAGTTTAGGCGGCAGGGAAGAGACCCAGTACTTC. Amino acid sequence: CASSLGGREETQYF.

The chain couples TRBV6-5 to TRBJ2-5; TRBD2 agrees at 10 bases. The germline gives CDR1 MNHEY, CDR2 SVGAGI. CDR3 size: 16 residues. The trim removed 0 bases at V and 10 bases at J, leaving 11 bases unmatched. This chain's CDR3 is CASSYSGLADKRFQYF. The CDR3 region has the DNA TGTGCCAGCAGTTACTCAGGACTAGCGGACAAGAGATTCCAGTACTTC.

This clone was recorded a few times. This chain joins TRBV29-1 and TRBJ2-1; D uncertain. The CDR3 covers 12 residues. Deletions cut 7 bases from V and 8 bases from J, with 15 bases between. CDR1 SQVTM and CDR2 ANQGSEA come from the germline V gene. The CDR3 coding sequence is TGCAGCGCCGGGTGGAGTAGCCATGAGCAGTTCTTC. Protein product: CSAGWSSHEQFF.

The V call is TRBV9, the J call TRBJ2-2; 7 nucleotides match TRBD2. Per germline, CDR1 SGDLS and CDR2 YYNGEE. The trim removed 2 bases at V and 5 bases at J, leaving 9 bases unmatched. The CDR3 sequence is 16 residues long. The CDR3 DNA sequence: TGTGCCAGCAGCGTGGTCACTAGCGAGGGGACCGGGGAGCTGTTTTTT. This sequence encodes CASSVVTSEGTGELFF.

This chain links TRBV11-2 with TRBJ1-4; TRBD1 matches at 8 bases. Trimming at V came to 1 base and at J to 8 bases, leaving 9 bases not matched to a gene. Germline loops: CDR1 SGHAT, CDR2 FQNNGV. The CDR3 length is 16 residues. For the CDR3, the DNA is TGTGCCAGCAGCTTAGTCCTCGGACAGGGAGGAGAAAAACTGTTTTTT. Amino acids: CASSLVLGQGGEKLFF. The full variable domain, its missing parts supplied by reference TRBV11-2 and TRBJ1-4, is EAGVAQSPRYKIIEKRQSVAFWCNPISGHATLYWYQQILGQGPKLLIQFQNNGVVDDSQLPKDRFSAERLKGVDSTLKIQPAKLEDSAVYLCASSLVLGQGGEKLFFGSGTQLSVL.

This clone occurred a few times. Because it lacks the conserved phenylalanine or tryptophan at the end, this CDR3 is likely a read error. Because the CDR3's place on the DNA is in doubt, the DNA is left out and the CDR3 is given as listed by TCRdb. The chain uses TRBV21-1 and TRBJ2-6; the table's D call, TRBD2, has no DNA check behind it. TRBV21-1 is described as a pseudogene. The CDR3 extends over 16 residues, inclusive of both ends. CDR3 protein: CASNKHGGKSYIPPLH.

This clone has a handful of counts. This chain links TRBV28 with TRBJ2-7, with 8 bases aligning to TRBD1. The CDR3 loop spans 14 amino acids. Germline loops: CDR1 MDHEN, CDR2 SYDVKM. Trimming cost V 8 bases and J 3 bases; bases outside gene matches: 9. CDR3 region: CASEPQGADYEQYF. CDR3 sequence (DNA): TGTGCCAGCGAGCCTCAGGGGGCGGACTACGAGCAGTACTTC. Supplemented by reference TRBV28 and TRBJ2-7, the full variable domain reads DVKVTQSSRYLVKRTGEKVFLECVQDMDHENMFWYRQDPGLGLRLIYFSYDVKMKEKGDIPEGYSVSREKKERFSLILESASTNQTSMYLCASEPQGADYEQYFGPGTRLTVT.

This clone occurred a few times. Different DNA sequences within this sample yield the same CDR3. The chain joins TRBV28 to TRBJ2-7; the D is unclear. Germline assignment: CDR1 MDHEN and CDR2 SYDVKM. The length of the CDR3 is 11 residues. V lost 5 bases to trimming and J lost 6 bases, with 8 bases between them. CDR3 coding DNA: TGTGCCAGCAGTCTTAGCCGCGAGCAGTACTTC. This codes for CASSLSREQYF.

This chain connects TRBV28 to TRBJ2-7, with D possibly TRBD2 on 5 matching bases. Germline CDR1 MDHEN, CDR2 SYDVKM. Trimming took 7 bases from V and 2 from J, leaving 12 bases between them. The CDR3 has 13 residues. The CDR3 DNA reads TGTGCCAGCACTTTGGACGGGACCTACGAGCAGTACTTC. Translation gives CASTLDGTYEQYF.

This clone has just a few counts. This sample also contains other DNA sequences that code for the same CDR3. J is TRBJ1-5 and V is TRBV27; D gene ambiguous. V lost 6 bases to trimming and J lost 1 base, with 4 bases between them. This CDR3 comprises 12 residues. Germline V lookup: CDR1 MNHEY, CDR2 SMNVEV (reference sequence). The CDR3 DNA reads TGTGCCAGCAGCTTCAGCAATCAGCCCCAGCATTTT. Amino acids: CASSFSNQPQHF.

V gene TRBV5-4 combines with J gene TRBJ2-3; 7 bases align to TRBD2. Germline CDR1 SGHNT, CDR2 YYREEE (reference sequence). The CDR3 runs 15 residues. The junction had 8 bases not matched to a gene; V was cut back by 4 bases and J by 3 bases. DNA of the CDR3: TGTGCCAGCAGCGGGGGGGGGATCGAAACAGATACGCAGTATTTT. This gives the protein CASSGGGIETDTQYF.

The chain couples TRBV18 to TRBJ2-6; weak D call: TRBD1 (5 bases). CDR3 length: 18 amino acids. V was shortened by 0 bases and J by 0 bases, with 12 bases between the two germline ends. Germline CDR1 KGHSH, CDR2 LQKENI. Here the CDR3 reads CASSPPGVYLSGANVLTF. CDR3 DNA: TGTGCCAGCTCACCACCAGGGGTATACCTCTCTGGGGCCAACGTCCTGACTTTC. The variable domain in full, with the rest retrieved from reference TRBV18 and TRBJ2-6, is NAGVMQNPRHLVRRRGQEARLRCSPMKGHSHVYWYRQLPEEGLKFMVYLQKENIIDESGMPKERFSAEFPKEGPSILRIQQVVRGDSAAYFCASSPPGVYLSGANVLTFGAGSRLTVL.

This chain connects TRBV28 to TRBJ2-3, with a tentative D call TRBD2 (7 bases). CDR3 size: 17 residues. Germline loops: CDR1 MDHEN, CDR2 SYDVKM. The V end was cut by 5 bases, the J end by 8 bases, with 26 bases between. CDR3 nucleotides: TGTGCCAGCAGTCCCCACGGGGGCGGGAGCGGTTGGATTACGCAGTATTTT. This sequence encodes CASSPHGGGSGWITQYF.

The J gene is TRBJ2-1, the V gene TRBV19; 9 bases map to TRBD2. The trim removed 0 bases at V and 8 bases at J, leaving 8 bases unmatched. The germline CDR1 and CDR2 sequences are LNHDA and SQIVND (reference sequence). CDR3 length equals 16 residues. The CDR3 protein is CASSIDGTSRVYEQFF. The CDR3 DNA is TGTGCCAGTAGTATAGATGGGACTAGCAGGGTGTATGAGCAGTTCTTC.